Reported below is one T cell receptor (beta chain). The sample is drawn from a study of glioma-infiltrating T cells after dendritic cell vaccination. Time point defined: after dendritic cell vaccination, including at tumor progression/relapse. The CDR3 covers 15 residues. CDR1 and CDR2 (germline): SGHTA, FQGNSA. Trimming pared 0 bases from V and 6 bases from J, leaving 11 bases between. Up to about 2 ug genomic DNA was used for TCRB CDR3 amplification. Primers: 60 V beta forward and 13 J beta reverse. TCRdb's table, derived via immunoSEQ multiplex PCR, lists solely in-frame clones and lacks some. Of approximately 110,000 clones in the sample, nearly 90% are singletons; the top ten hold over 2.5%.

The material sequenced was blood, taken after dendritic cell vaccination. The receptor was isolated from a human donor with glioblastoma. The genes are TRBV7-2 and TRBJ2-2; D might be TRBD1 (5 bases). For the CDR3, the DNA is TGTGCCAGCAGCTTAGCGGCATCAGGGCCCGGGGAGCTGTTTTTT. It codes for CASSLAASGPGELFF.